Listed below are T cell receptor beta chains from one sample, sequenced in a study of Graves' ophthalmopathy and Graves' hyperthyroidism. TCRdb recomputed calls from the multiplex PCR reads with MiXCR, one row per CDR3 protein. The profile shows hundreds of thousands of distinct CDR3 sequences, approximately 22% of them singletons. The specimen was peripheral blood. The receptors stem from a woman aged 18-29 years with stable Graves' hyperthyroidism. Some clones in this sample may be carry-over from other donors' samples. The CDR3 runs from the conserved cysteine through the conserved F or W. Clone size, where shown, is once, few, many, or a class for clones that have expanded.

clone_size: many
j_call: TRBJ1-6
v_call: TRBV6-1
cdr3_aa: CASSEGQGRQPTVYHNSPLHF

clone_size: many
j_call: TRBJ2-2
v_call: TRBV18
cdr3_aa: CASSPLQQNTGELFF

clone_size: many
j_call: TRBJ1-3
v_call: TRBV6-1
cdr3_aa: CASSPFGQGGGNTIYF

clone_size: NA
j_call: TRBJ2-7
v_call: TRBV15
cdr3_aa: CATSREGPGQFYEQYF

clone_size: many
j_call: TRBJ1-2
v_call: TRBV6-5
cdr3_aa: CASSYSAGGSGYGYTF

clone_size: many
j_call: TRBJ2-4
v_call: TRBV4-2
cdr3_aa: CASSQGVGHLRDIQYF

clone_size: once
j_call: TRBJ1-5
v_call: TRBV2
cdr3_aa: CASSEGPADSNQPQHF

clone_size: many
j_call: TRBJ2-4
v_call: TRBV6-5
cdr3_aa: CASSAGPQNIQYF

clone_size: many
j_call: TRBJ2-7
v_call: TRBV28
cdr3_aa: CASTVTSGLYEQYF

clone_size: many
j_call: TRBJ2-5
v_call: TRBV20-1
cdr3_aa: CSARGTSVETQYF

clone_size: many
j_call: TRBJ1-2
v_call: TRBV6-4
cdr3_aa: CASSDPGQGTYGYTF

clone_size: many
j_call: TRBJ1-1
v_call: TRBV11-1
cdr3_aa: CASSLMGQDTEAFF

clone_size: many
j_call: TRBJ1-2
v_call: TRBV7-9
cdr3_aa: CASIPSARENYGYTF

clone_size: NA
j_call: TRBJ2-2
v_call: TRBV2
cdr3_aa: CASSLQESRTGELFF

clone_size: many
j_call: TRBJ2-5
v_call: TRBV29-1
cdr3_aa: CSVRRLADQETQYF

clone_size: many
j_call: TRBJ2-7
v_call: TRBV19
cdr3_aa: CASSTHGTVSSYEQYF

clone_size: many
j_call: TRBJ1-2
v_call: TRBV12-3/TRBV12-4
cdr3_aa: CASRGRGPGYTF

clone_size: NA
j_call: TRBJ2-5
v_call: TRBV28
cdr3_aa: CASSSRTSGSVIETQYF

clone_size: many
j_call: TRBJ1-2
v_call: TRBV11-2
cdr3_aa: CASSSAVMVSEHGYTF

clone_size: NA
j_call: TRBJ2-7
v_call: TRBV10-2
cdr3_aa: CASSESSGKVYEQYF

clone_size: many
j_call: TRBJ1-2
v_call: TRBV7-2
cdr3_aa: CASSLDRESGYTF

clone_size: NA
j_call: TRBJ1-2
v_call: TRBV27
cdr3_aa: CASSPQGQGGSGYTF

clone_size: NA
j_call: TRBJ1-5
v_call: TRBV5-4
cdr3_aa: CASSLGGQRNQPQHF

clone_size: NA
j_call: TRBJ1-5
v_call: TRBV12-3/TRBV12-4
cdr3_aa: CASSLDRDSVLHF

clone_size: many
j_call: TRBJ1-1
v_call: TRBV12-3/TRBV12-4
cdr3_aa: CASSLKEGAPAFF

clone_size: many
j_call: TRBJ2-7
v_call: TRBV11-2
cdr3_aa: CASSLQMGREGGSYEQYF

clone_size: many
j_call: TRBJ1-1
v_call: TRBV12-3/TRBV12-4
cdr3_aa: CASSFHVDTEAFF

clone_size: many
j_call: TRBJ2-7
v_call: TRBV29-1
cdr3_aa: CSVELGGGNEQYF

clone_size: NA
j_call: TRBJ1-1
v_call: TRBV6-2/TRBV6-3
cdr3_aa: CASSPQEAAEAFF

clone_size: few
j_call: TRBJ2-2
v_call: TRBV12-3/TRBV12-4
cdr3_aa: CASRGTGAAGELFF

clone_size: many
j_call: TRBJ2-7
v_call: TRBV20-1
cdr3_aa: CSAPDGYAGGLYEQYF

clone_size: NA
j_call: TRBJ2-5
v_call: TRBV19
cdr3_aa: CASSPLLSWVGETQYF

clone_size: many
j_call: TRBJ2-7
v_call: TRBV13
cdr3_aa: CASSRGGGDSYEQYF

clone_size: once
j_call: TRBJ2-2
v_call: TRBV11-1
cdr3_aa: CASTRGGGNTGELFF

clone_size: few
j_call: TRBJ1-5
v_call: TRBV3-1
cdr3_aa: CASSPHTGDNQPQHF

clone_size: NA
j_call: TRBJ1-5
v_call: TRBV28
cdr3_aa: CASISITGLNQPQHF

clone_size: many
j_call: TRBJ1-3
v_call: TRBV7-3
cdr3_aa: CASSPDGGGNTIYF

clone_size: NA
j_call: TRBJ2-5
v_call: TRBV2
cdr3_aa: CASGYTANQETQYF

clone_size: many
j_call: TRBJ2-5
v_call: TRBV7-2
cdr3_aa: CASSPRQLQETQYF

clone_size: many
j_call: TRBJ1-2
v_call: TRBV20-1
cdr3_aa: CSARGVWGYTF

clone_size: many
j_call: TRBJ1-2
v_call: TRBV19
cdr3_aa: CASSIESEVAVYGYTF

clone_size: many
j_call: TRBJ1-1
v_call: TRBV28
cdr3_aa: CASTERGLNTEAFF

clone_size: many
j_call: TRBJ2-7
v_call: TRBV24-1
cdr3_aa: CATSPSSASSYEQYF

clone_size: NA
j_call: TRBJ1-1
v_call: TRBV20-1
cdr3_aa: CSARDYREVPEAFF

clone_size: few
j_call: TRBJ2-5
v_call: TRBV29-1
cdr3_aa: CSVGASRGETQYF

clone_size: NA
j_call: TRBJ1-6
v_call: TRBV4-2
cdr3_aa: CASSLGQGPAPLHF

clone_size: few
j_call: TRBJ2-2
v_call: TRBV20-1
cdr3_aa: CSARTAGGAAGELFF

clone_size: NA
j_call: TRBJ2-7
v_call: TRBV12-3/TRBV12-4
cdr3_aa: CASSPFGGGGDEQYF

clone_size: few
j_call: TRBJ2-2
v_call: TRBV10-1
cdr3_aa: CASRSGHTGELFF

clone_size: NA
j_call: TRBJ1-1
v_call: TRBV18
cdr3_aa: CASSPQDPGQIMNTEAFF

clone_size: once
j_call: TRBJ2-7
v_call: TRBV10-3
cdr3_aa: CAIRPDSTYEQYF

clone_size: NA
j_call: TRBJ2-5
v_call: TRBV5-1
cdr3_aa: CASSSGQGGRETQYF

clone_size: NA
j_call: TRBJ1-5
v_call: TRBV12-3/TRBV12-4
cdr3_aa: CASSPHGRGITSNQPQHF

clone_size: many
j_call: TRBJ1-6
v_call: TRBV28
cdr3_aa: CASSFPGRDSPLHF